The clone carrying this T cell receptor (beta chain) was counted many times. The target antigen is unknown. The data were obtained in a study of identical twins. General study points: Excess sharing between twins was weaker in beta out-of-frame sequences.

TCRdb reanalysed the 5' RACE reads using MiXCR and keeps one entry per CDR3 protein. The sample has a few hundred thousand distinct CDR3 sequences, about 8.5% seen once. The CDR3 length is 12 residues. V was cut by 5 bases and J by 4 bases, with 7 bases left in between. In germline, CDR1 is SEHNR, CDR2 FQNEAQ (reference sequence). The same sample was also studied in work on yellow fever vaccine responses in identical twins.

The genes are TRBV7-9 and TRBJ2-3; D gene ambiguous. The clonotype comes from a woman aged 18 to 35 in good health. The sequenced sample was CD8+ T cells sorted from blood. The CDR3 DNA follows: TGTGCCAGCAGCCCCCCGGCAGATACGCAGTATTTT. Protein sequence: CASSPPADTQYF.